Shown below are 29 T cell receptor beta chains from a single sample sequenced in a study of T cells after yellow fever vaccination. MiXCR, run by TCRdb on the 5' RACE reads, gives a single entry per CDR3 protein. The sample shows over 130,000 distinct CDR3 sequences, 7.7% of them seen only once. This specimen was CD4+ T cells sorted from PBMCs, taken 5 days after the yellow fever booster vaccination. Receptors originate from a man aged 25 to 40 who received the YFV17D yellow fever vaccine.

This clonotype was found many times. As DNA, the CDR3 is TGCAGTGCTATGGGGGTGGATACGCAGTATTTT. The encoded protein is CSAMGVDTQYF. V usage is TRBV20-1 and J usage is TRBJ2-3; D possibly matches TRBD1 or TRBD2 (5 bases each). Between the trimmed V and J ends, which lost 4 bases and 6 bases, there was a span of 8 bases. Looked up from germline, CDR1 is DFQATT and CDR2 is SNEGSKA (reference sequence). The CDR3 totals 11 residues.

This clonotype has at least ten counts. The chain is built from TRBV7-2 and TRBJ2-5, with D possibly matching TRBD1 (5 bases). Trimming pared 3 bases from V and 2 bases from J, leaving 16 bases between. Germline CDR1 SGHTA, CDR2 FQGNSA. CDR3 length: 16 amino acids. This chain's CDR3 is CASSFSGHASQETQYF. DNA of the CDR3: TGTGCCAGCAGCTTCTCAGGACACGCATCTCAAGAGACCCAGTACTTC.

This clonotype was counted ten times or more. V is TRBV7-2 and J is TRBJ2-7, with no clear D. From germline, CDR1 is SGHTA and CDR2 FQGNSA. The V end was cut by 5 bases, the J end by 0 bases, with 11 bases between. The CDR3 is made up of 14 amino acids. CDR3 sequence (DNA): TGTGCCAGCAGCGCTGACTTATACTCCTACGAGCAGTACTTC. Translating gives CASSADLYSYEQYF.

This clonotype was recorded many times. The V call is TRBV7-9, the J call TRBJ2-1; 9 nucleotides match TRBD2. There are 16 residues in the CDR3. CDR1 is SEHNR and CDR2 is FQNEAQ in the germline V gene (reference sequence). With V trimmed by 1 base and J by 1 base, 2 bases remained unmatched. CDR3 in amino acids: CASSLGSGRSYNEQFF. The CDR3 nucleotides are TGTGCCAGCAGCTTAGGTAGCGGGAGATCCTACAATGAGCAGTTCTTC.

The chain joins TRBV20-1 to TRBJ1-6; D perhaps matches TRBD1 (5 bases). CDR3 length: 14 residues. CDR1 and CDR2 (germline): DFQATT, SNEGSKA (reference sequence). The V and J ends lost 6 bases and 6 bases respectively, with 15 bases between them. This CDR3 is CSAGSGQGNSPLHF. In DNA, the CDR3 is TGCAGTGCGGGCTCGGGGCAGGGTAATTCACCCCTCCACTTT.

In its sample, this clonotype was seen many times. The chain joins TRBV18 to TRBJ2-7; possibly TRBD1 for D (5 bases). V dropped 5 bases and J dropped 1 base, with 15 bases sitting between them. This CDR3 comprises 15 residues. Germline values: CDR1 KGHSH, CDR2 LQKENI. CDR3 sequence reads: CASSVSGQGSYEQYF. The CDR3 nucleotides read TGTGCCAGCTCAGTATCCGGGCAGGGTTCCTACGAGCAGTACTTC.

This clonotype qualifies as medium-sized. The chain couples TRBV5-1 to TRBJ2-7; TRBD2 aligns across 11 bases. This CDR3 is built from 14 residues. Germline assignment: CDR1 SGHRS and CDR2 YFSETQ. V was clipped by 0 bases and J by 6 bases; unmatched bases: 2. CDR3 amino acids: CASSLDLAGGEQYF. The CDR3 nucleotides are TGCGCCAGCAGCTTGGACCTAGCGGGAGGCGAGCAGTACTTC.

This chain joins TRBV29-1 and TRBJ2-3, with a possible D match to TRBD2 (6 bases). The V end was cut by 6 bases, the J end by 6 bases, with 16 bases between. The CDR3 is made up of 13 amino acids. Germline assignment: CDR1 SQVTM and CDR2 ANQGSEA. CDR3 nucleotide sequence: TGCAGCGTGCCCGTGAGGGGACTGGATACGCAGTATTTT. This encodes CSVPVRGLDTQYF.

The table lists this clonotype with many counts. The chain is built from TRBV7-9 and TRBJ2-1; tentatively, D is TRBD1 (5 bases). The CDR3 is 14 amino acids. Germline lookup yields CDR1 SEHNR and CDR2 FQNEAQ (reference sequence). The V end lost 5 bases, the J end lost 0 bases, and 8 bases lay between the germline ends. CDR3 sequence (DNA): TGTGCCAGCAGCCTTCAGGGCTCCTACAATGAGCAGTTCTTC. This codes for CASSLQGSYNEQFF.

The chain couples TRBV5-1 to TRBJ2-1; D is ambiguous. The germline V and J ends were trimmed by 2 bases and 10 bases, with 19 bases remaining between them. The CDR3 has 15 residues. CDR1 is SGHRS and CDR2 is YFSETQ in the germline V gene. The CDR3 is CASSFSQVGMVEQFF. CDR3 DNA: TGCGCCAGCAGCTTCTCCCAAGTGGGGATGGTCGAGCAGTTCTTC.

This clonotype was detected a few times. This chain joins TRBV9 and TRBJ2-1; D is possibly TRBD1 or TRBD2 (5 bases each). The CDR3 spans 15 residues. The germline V gene has CDR1 SGDLS and CDR2 YYNGEE. V lost 0 bases and J 1 base, leaving 8 bases between the germline ends. The CDR3 coding sequence is TGTGCCAGCAGCGTAGTTGAGGGGTCCTACAATGAGCAGTTCTTC. Translating it yields CASSVVEGSYNEQFF.

This clonotype was picked up many times. The chain carries TRBV5-6 and TRBJ2-7, with D uncertain. V lost 1 base and J 4 bases, leaving 6 bases between the germline ends. CDR1 is SGHDT and CDR2 is YYEEEE in the germline V gene. This CDR3 spans 12 amino acids. CDR3 in DNA: TGTGCCAGCAGCTTGATGGGGTACGAGCAGTACTTC. Amino acids: CASSLMGYEQYF.

The chain has TRBV4-2 and TRBJ2-5; 7 nucleotides agree with TRBD2. J lost 5 bases, V lost 0 bases, and 12 bases had no gene match. The germline gives CDR1 LGHNA, CDR2 YNFKEQ. This CDR3 region has 17 residues. The DNA for the CDR3 is TGTGCCAGCAGCCAAGATCTGACTAGCCCCTCTTTCGAGACCCAGTACTTC. It encodes CASSQDLTSPSFETQYF.

CDR3 coding DNA: TGTGCCAGCAGTTTGGTCGGGGGTGGCACTGAAGCTTTCTTT. Protein product: CASSLVGGGTEAFF. The chain joins TRBV28 to TRBJ1-1; D might be TRBD1 (5 bases). The V gene's germline CDR1 is MDHEN and CDR2 SYDVKM. This CDR3 contains 14 residues. Trimming took 3 bases from V and 4 from J, leaving 12 bases between them.

Regarding this clonotype: A much larger clone lies one base from this, so it may be a read error. This rearrangement joins TRBV20-1 to TRBJ2-3; 12 positions agree with TRBD2. Germline CDR1 and CDR2: DFQATT and SNEGSKA (reference sequence). The CDR3 length is 16 residues. The CDR3 protein is CCALPTRLAGVDTQYF. Here the CDR3 DNA reads TGCTGTGCTCTTCCTACAAGACTAGCGGGAGTCGATACGCAGTATTTT.

This clonotype was seen at least ten times. This sequence joins TRBV5-1 and TRBJ2-4; 9 bases are a match to TRBD1. CDR3 length: 14 residues. CDR1 and CDR2 from the germline V gene are SGHRS and YFSETQ. With V trimmed by 1 base and J by 13 bases, 9 bases remained unmatched. Written as DNA, the CDR3 is TGCGCCAGCAGCTTGTTCTTAGGGGACAGGGACCAGTACTTC. It codes for CASSLFLGDRDQYF.

This clonotype was recorded many times. V and J are TRBV10-3 and TRBJ2-1, with a possible D match to TRBD2 (6 bases). The CDR3 is 15 amino acids. V lost 0 bases to trimming and J lost 4 bases, with 10 bases between them. The germline CDR1 and CDR2 sequences are ENHRY and SYGVKD. CDR3 loop: CAISESRDRYNEQFF. The CDR3 bases are TGTGCCATCAGTGAGTCGCGGGATAGGTACAATGAGCAGTTCTTC.

Many counts were recorded for this clonotype. The rearrangement joins TRBV5-1 to TRBJ2-1, with no clear D. Germline lookup yields CDR1 SGHRS and CDR2 YFSETQ. The CDR3 consists of 13 residues. V gave up 2 bases and J gave up 10 bases, with 13 bases separating them. CDR3 residues: CASSFDWLREQFF. The CDR3 DNA reads as TGCGCCAGCAGCTTCGACTGGCTTAGGGAGCAGTTCTTC.

This clonotype was counted many times. V and J are TRBV7-2 and TRBJ2-7; 14 nucleotides line up with TRBD2. The CDR3 has 15 amino acids. Germline assignment: CDR1 SGHTA and CDR2 FQGNSA. J lost 4 bases, V lost 5 bases, and 4 bases had no gene match. Here the CDR3 DNA reads TGTGCCAGCAGCGCGACTAGCGGGAGGGCTTACGAGCAGTACTTC. Protein: CASSATSGRAYEQYF.

This clonotype was seen at least ten times. This chain joins TRBV9 and TRBJ2-4; tentatively, D is TRBD1 (6 bases). The length of the CDR3 is 15 residues. The germline V gene encodes CDR1 SGDLS and CDR2 YYNGEE. The ends were cut back, 4 bases at V and 9 bases at J, with 20 bases in the middle. DNA of the CDR3: TGTGCCAGCAGCCTTCTGGCTGGGCAGGGGTCCATTCAGTACTTC. This gives the protein CASSLLAGQGSIQYF.

Many counts were recorded for this clonotype. The chain links TRBV20-1 to TRBJ2-3, with D uncertain. The CDR3 totals 12 residues. Trimming stripped 5 bases from V and 4 bases from J, with 10 bases between. Per the germline V gene, CDR1 is DFQATT and CDR2 is SNEGSKA (reference sequence). The CDR3 spells CSASRPPDTQYF. The CDR3, as DNA: TGCAGTGCTTCCAGACCTCCAGATACGCAGTATTTT.

This clonotype appeared many times. The chain carries TRBV7-9 and TRBJ1-1, with D possibly being TRBD1 (6 bases). Germline CDR1 and CDR2: SEHNR and FQNEAQ (reference sequence). This CDR3 spans 14 amino acids. With 5 bases removed from V and 1 base from J, the gap between germline ends came to 11 bases. The CDR3 spells CASSRWGANTEAFF. The CDR3 coding sequence is TGTGCCAGCAGCCGGTGGGGGGCGAACACTGAAGCTTTCTTT.

This clonotype was counted at least ten times. The chain employs TRBV7-9 and TRBJ2-1, with 8 bases matching TRBD2. The germline gives CDR1 SEHNR, CDR2 FQNEAQ (reference sequence). This CDR3 has 14 amino acids. V lost 1 base and J lost 5; bases outside the gene matches: 1. The CDR3 bases are TGTGCCAGCAGCTTAGGCGGGGGGAACAATGAGCAGTTCTTC. This gives the protein CASSLGGGNNEQFF.

This clonotype was counted ten times or more. The chain uses TRBV12-3 or TRBV12-4 and TRBJ2-4; 7 positions agree with TRBD2. This CDR3 has 15 amino acids. V was pared by 5 bases and J by 0 bases, with 4 bases of the junction left unmatched. CDR3 DNA: TGTGCCAGCAGTGCCGGGACTACAGCCAAAAACATTCAGTACTTC. Translation gives CASSAGTTAKNIQYF.

This clonotype occurred many times. The genes are TRBV20-1 and TRBJ2-6; D remains ambiguous. Germline CDR1 and CDR2: DFQATT and SNEGSKA (reference sequence). The CDR3 covers 14 residues. Trimming removed 3 bases from V and 1 base from J, with 7 bases in between. CDR3 sequence: CSARRHSGANVLTF. For the CDR3, the DNA is TGCAGTGCTAGGAGGCATTCTGGGGCCAACGTCCTGACTTTC.

This clonotype has ten or more counts. The V call is TRBV29-1, the J call TRBJ2-7, with D perhaps being TRBD1 or TRBD2 (5 bases each). CDR3 length: 12 amino acids. Deletions cut 4 bases from V and 2 bases from J, with 9 bases between. Germline V gene data show CDR1 as SQVTM and CDR2 as ANQGSEA. CDR3 amino acids: CSVGDGAYEQYF. CDR3 coding DNA: TGCAGCGTTGGGGACGGGGCCTACGAGCAGTACTTC.

Of note for this clonotype: This may arise from a read error, as a much more abundant clone is one base away. The genes are TRBV7-2 and TRBJ2-2; D is undetermined. CDR1 and CDR2 from the germline V gene are SGHTA and FQGNSA. This CDR3 has 13 residues. The ends were cut back, 5 bases at V and 7 bases at J, with 11 bases in the middle. Here the CDR3 reads CASSPQMGGELFF. CDR3 coding DNA: TGTGCCAGCAGCCCTCAGATGGGCGGGGAGCTGTTTTTT.

CDR3 loop: CASSPSTIPGAEAFF. The CDR3 DNA follows: TGTGCCAGCTCACCGAGCACCATTCCGGGGGCTGAAGCTTTCTTT. V and J are TRBV18 and TRBJ1-1; a possible D gene is TRBD1 (5 bases). The V end lost 3 bases, the J end lost 6 bases, and 17 bases lay between the germline ends. This CDR3 region has 15 residues. Per the germline V gene, CDR1 is KGHSH and CDR2 is LQKENI.

Worth noting for this clonotype: With a much larger clone just one base away, this may be a read error. This chain joins TRBV7-3 and TRBJ2-1; 9 bases agree with TRBD2. J was trimmed by 8 bases and V by 6 bases; bases with no gene match: 8. Germline V gene lookup returns CDR1 SGHTA and CDR2 FQGTGA. The CDR3 totals 14 residues. For the CDR3, the DNA is TGTGCCAGCAGGCCTCGGACTAGCGCCTATGAGCAGTTCTTC. As protein: CASRPRTSAYEQFF. Full variable domain (missing parts from reference TRBV7-3 and TRBJ2-1): GAGVSQTPSNKVTEKGKYVELRCDPISGHTALYWYRQSLGQGPEFLIYFQGTGAADDSGLPNDRFFAVRPEGSVSTLKIQRTERGDSAVYLCASRPRTSAYEQFFGPGTRLTVL.